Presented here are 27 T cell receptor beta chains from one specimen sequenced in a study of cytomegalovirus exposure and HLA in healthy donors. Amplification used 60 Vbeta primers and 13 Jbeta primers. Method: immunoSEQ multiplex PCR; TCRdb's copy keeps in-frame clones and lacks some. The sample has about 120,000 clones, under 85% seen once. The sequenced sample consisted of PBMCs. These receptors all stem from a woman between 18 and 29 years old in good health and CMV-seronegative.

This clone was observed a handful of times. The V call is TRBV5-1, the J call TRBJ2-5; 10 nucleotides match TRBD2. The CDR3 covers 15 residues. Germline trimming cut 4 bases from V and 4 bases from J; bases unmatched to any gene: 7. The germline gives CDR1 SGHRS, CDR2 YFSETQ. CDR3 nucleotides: TGCGCCAGCAGCCTAGGGACTAGCGAAGGAGAGACCCAGTACTTC. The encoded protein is CASSLGTSEGETQYF.

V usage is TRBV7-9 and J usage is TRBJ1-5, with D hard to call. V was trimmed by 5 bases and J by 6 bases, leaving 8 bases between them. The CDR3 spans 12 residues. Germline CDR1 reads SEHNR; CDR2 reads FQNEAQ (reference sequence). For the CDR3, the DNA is TGTGCCAGCAGCCCCCCGGGTCAGCCCCAGCATTTT. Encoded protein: CASSPPGQPQHF. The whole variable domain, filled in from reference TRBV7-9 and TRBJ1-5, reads DTGVSQNPRHKITKRGQNVTFRCDPISEHNRLYWYRQTLGQGPEFLTYFQNEAQLEKSRLLSDRFSAERPKGSFSTLEIQRTEQGDSAMYLCASSPPGQPQHFGDGTRLSIL.

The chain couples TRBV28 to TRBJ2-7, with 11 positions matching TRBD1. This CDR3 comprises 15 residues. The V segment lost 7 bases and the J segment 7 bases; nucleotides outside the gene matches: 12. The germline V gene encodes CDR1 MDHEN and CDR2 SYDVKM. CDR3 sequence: CASTRYGTGGTEQYF. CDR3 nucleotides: TGTGCCAGCACGAGATATGGGACAGGGGGTACGGAGCAGTACTTC.

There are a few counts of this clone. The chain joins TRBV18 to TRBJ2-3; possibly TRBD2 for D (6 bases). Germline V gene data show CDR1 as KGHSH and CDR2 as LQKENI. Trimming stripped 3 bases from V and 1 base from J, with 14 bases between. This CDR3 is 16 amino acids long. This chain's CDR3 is CASSPSRGGGTDTQYF. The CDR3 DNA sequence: TGTGCCAGCTCACCGTCTAGGGGCGGGGGCACAGATACGCAGTATTTT.

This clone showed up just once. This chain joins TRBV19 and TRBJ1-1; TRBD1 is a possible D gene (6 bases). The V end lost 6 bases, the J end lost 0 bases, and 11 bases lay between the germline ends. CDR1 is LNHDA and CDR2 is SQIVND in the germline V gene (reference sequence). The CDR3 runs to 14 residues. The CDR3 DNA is TGTGCCAGTAGGGACAGTTCCATGAACACTGAAGCTTTCTTT. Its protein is CASRDSSMNTEAFF. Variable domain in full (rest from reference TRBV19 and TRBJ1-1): DGGITQSPKYLFRKEGQNVTLSCEQNLNHDAMYWYRQDPGQGLRLIYYSQIVNDFQKGDIAEGYSVSREKKESFPLTVTSAQKNPTAFYLCASRDSSMNTEAFFGQGTRLTVV.

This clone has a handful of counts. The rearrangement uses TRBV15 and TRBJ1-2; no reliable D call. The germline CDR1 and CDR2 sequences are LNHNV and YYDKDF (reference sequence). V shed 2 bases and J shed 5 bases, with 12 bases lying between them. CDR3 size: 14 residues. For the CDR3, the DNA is TGTGCCACCAGCAGACCCGGGTCTGCTTATGGCTACACCTTC. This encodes CATSRPGSAYGYTF.

CDR3 nucleotides: TGCAGCGTTGAAGTGCCGGGACAGGGTTACGAGCAGTACTTC. Protein: CSVEVPGQGYEQYF. The V call is TRBV29-1, the J call TRBJ2-7, with 9 bases matching TRBD1. J was trimmed by 4 bases and V by 1 base; bases with no gene match: 5. The CDR3 loop spans 14 amino acids. The V gene's germline CDR1 is SQVTM and CDR2 ANQGSEA.

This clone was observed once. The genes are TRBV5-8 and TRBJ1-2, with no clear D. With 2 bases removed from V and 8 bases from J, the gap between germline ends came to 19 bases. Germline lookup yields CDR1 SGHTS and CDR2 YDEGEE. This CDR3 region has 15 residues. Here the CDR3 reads CASSFEGRPTGGYTF. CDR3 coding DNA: TGTGCCAGCAGCTTCGAAGGACGGCCGACGGGAGGCTACACCTTC.

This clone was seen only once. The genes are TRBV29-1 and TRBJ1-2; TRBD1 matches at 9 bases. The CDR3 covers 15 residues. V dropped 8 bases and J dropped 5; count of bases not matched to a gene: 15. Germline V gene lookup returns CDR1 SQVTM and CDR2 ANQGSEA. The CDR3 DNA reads TGCAGCTTCCGGGACAGGGCGGCGATAGGTTATGGCTACACCTTC. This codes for CSFRDRAAIGYGYTF.

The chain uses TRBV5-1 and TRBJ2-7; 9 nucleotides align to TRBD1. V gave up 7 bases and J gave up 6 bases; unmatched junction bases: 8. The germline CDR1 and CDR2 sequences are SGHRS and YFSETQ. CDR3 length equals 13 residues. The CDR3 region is CASAGTGQVEQYF. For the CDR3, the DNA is TGCGCCAGCGCCGGGACAGGGCAGGTCGAGCAGTACTTC.

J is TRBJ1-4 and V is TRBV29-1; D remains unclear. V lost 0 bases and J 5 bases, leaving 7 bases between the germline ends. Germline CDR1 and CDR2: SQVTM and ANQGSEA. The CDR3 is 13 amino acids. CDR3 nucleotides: TGCAGCGTTGAAGACAGAAAGAATGAAAAACTGTTTTTT. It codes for CSVEDRKNEKLFF.

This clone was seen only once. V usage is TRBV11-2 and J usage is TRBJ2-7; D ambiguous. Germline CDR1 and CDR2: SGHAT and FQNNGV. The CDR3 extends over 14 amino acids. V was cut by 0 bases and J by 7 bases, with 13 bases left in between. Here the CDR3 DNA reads TGTGCCAGCAGCTTAGAAAGCCCTCCGTATGAGCAGTACTTC. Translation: CASSLESPPYEQYF.

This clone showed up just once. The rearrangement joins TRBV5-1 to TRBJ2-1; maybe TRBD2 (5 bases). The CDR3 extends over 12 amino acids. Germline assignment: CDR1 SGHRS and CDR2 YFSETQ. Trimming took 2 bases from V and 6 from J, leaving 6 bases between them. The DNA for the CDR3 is TGCGCCAGCAGCTTTGAGGGCAATGAGCAGTTCTTC. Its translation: CASSFEGNEQFF.

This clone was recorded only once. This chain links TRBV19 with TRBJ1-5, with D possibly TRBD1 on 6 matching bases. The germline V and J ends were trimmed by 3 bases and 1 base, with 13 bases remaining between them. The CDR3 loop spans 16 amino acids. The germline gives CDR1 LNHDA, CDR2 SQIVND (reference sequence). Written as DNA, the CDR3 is TGTGCCAGTAGTATCTTACAGGGAAGGAGCAATCAGCCCCAGCATTTT. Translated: CASSILQGRSNQPQHF.

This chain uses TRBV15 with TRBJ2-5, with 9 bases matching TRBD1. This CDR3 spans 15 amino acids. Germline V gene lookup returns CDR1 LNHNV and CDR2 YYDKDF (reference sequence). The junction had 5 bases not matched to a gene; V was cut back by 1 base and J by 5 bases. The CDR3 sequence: CATSRAGTGLETQYF. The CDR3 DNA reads TGTGCCACCAGCAGAGCCGGGACAGGGCTCGAGACCCAGTACTTC.

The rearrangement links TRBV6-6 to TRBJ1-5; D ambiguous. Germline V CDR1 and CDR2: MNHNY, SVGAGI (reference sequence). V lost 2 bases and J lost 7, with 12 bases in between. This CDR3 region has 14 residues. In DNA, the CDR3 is TGTGCCAGCAGTTACGGCCCGGGTAACCAGCCCCAGCATTTT. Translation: CASSYGPGNQPQHF.

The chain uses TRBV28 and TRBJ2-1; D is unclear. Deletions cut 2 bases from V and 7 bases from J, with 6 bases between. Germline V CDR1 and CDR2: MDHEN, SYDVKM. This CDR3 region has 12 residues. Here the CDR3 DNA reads TGTGCCAGCAGTTTAGGCATAAATGAGCAGTTCTTC. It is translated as CASSLGINEQFF.

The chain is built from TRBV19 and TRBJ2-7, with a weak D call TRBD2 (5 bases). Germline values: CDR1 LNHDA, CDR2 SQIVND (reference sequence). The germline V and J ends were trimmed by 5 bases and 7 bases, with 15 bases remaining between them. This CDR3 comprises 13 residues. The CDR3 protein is CASSPTTSGEQYF. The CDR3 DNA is TGTGCCAGTAGTCCCACCACGTCGGGAGAGCAGTACTTC. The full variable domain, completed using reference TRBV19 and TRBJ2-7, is DGGITQSPKYLFRKEGQNVTLSCEQNLNHDAMYWYRQDPGQGLRLIYYSQIVNDFQKGDIAEGYSVSREKKESFPLTVTSAQKNPTAFYLCASSPTTSGEQYFGPGTRLTVT.

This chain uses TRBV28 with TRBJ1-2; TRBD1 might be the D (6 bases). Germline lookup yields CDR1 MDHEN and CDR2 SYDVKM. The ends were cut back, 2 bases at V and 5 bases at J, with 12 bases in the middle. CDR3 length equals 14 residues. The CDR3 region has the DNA TGTGCCAGCAGTTTAGCAGGGGCGGAGTATGGCTACACCTTC. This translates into CASSLAGAEYGYTF.

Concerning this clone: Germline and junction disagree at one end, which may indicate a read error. In nucleotides, the CDR3 is TGTGCTAGCAGCTTGACTGCCCAATCTGAAGCTTTCTTT. Translated, it gives CASSLTAQSEAFF. This rearrangement joins TRBV7-7 to TRBJ1-1; D not certain. The CDR3 length is 13 residues. Germline CDR1 is SSHAT and CDR2 is FNYEAQ (reference sequence).

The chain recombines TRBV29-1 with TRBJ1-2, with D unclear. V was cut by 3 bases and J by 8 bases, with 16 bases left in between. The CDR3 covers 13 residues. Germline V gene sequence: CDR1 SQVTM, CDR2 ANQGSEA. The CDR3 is CSVDPRPSSGYTF. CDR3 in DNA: TGCAGCGTTGATCCCAGGCCATCGTCCGGCTACACCTTC.

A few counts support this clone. CDR3 sequence: CASSDQGRRAEKLFF. The CDR3 DNA sequence: TGTGCCAGCAGTGACCAGGGGAGAAGGGCCGAAAAACTGTTTTTT. The rearrangement uses TRBV2 and TRBJ1-4, with D possibly TRBD1 on 6 matching bases. The germline V gene has CDR1 SNHLY and CDR2 FYNNEI. The CDR3 sequence is 15 residues long. V lost 3 bases and J 8 bases, leaving 16 bases between the germline ends.

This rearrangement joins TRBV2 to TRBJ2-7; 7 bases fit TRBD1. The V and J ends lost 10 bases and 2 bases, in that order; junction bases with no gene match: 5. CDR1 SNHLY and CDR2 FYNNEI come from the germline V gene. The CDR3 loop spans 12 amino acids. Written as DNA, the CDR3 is TGTGCCATTAGGACAGGACCCTACGAGCAGTACTTC. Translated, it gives CAIRTGPYEQYF.

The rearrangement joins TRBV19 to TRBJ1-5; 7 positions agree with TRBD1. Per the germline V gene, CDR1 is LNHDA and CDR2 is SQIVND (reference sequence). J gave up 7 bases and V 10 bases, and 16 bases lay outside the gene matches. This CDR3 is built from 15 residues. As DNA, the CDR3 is TGTGCCACCTCATCCCAACAGGGGCCGGGGCAGCCCCAGCATTTT. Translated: CATSSQQGPGQPQHF.

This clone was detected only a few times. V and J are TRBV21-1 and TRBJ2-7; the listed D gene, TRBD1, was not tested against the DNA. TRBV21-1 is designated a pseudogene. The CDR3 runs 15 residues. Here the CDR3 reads CASSEWGQKAYEQYF. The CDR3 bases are TGTGCCAGCAGCGAATGGGGACAGAAGGCCTACGAGCAGTACTTC.

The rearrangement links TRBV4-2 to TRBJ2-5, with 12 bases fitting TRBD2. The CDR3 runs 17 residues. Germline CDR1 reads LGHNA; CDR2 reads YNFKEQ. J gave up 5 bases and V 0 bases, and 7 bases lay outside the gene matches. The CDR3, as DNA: TGTGCCAGCAGCCAAGAACCGACTAGCGGGGGTGGGGAGACCCAGTACTTC. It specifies CASSQEPTSGGGETQYF.

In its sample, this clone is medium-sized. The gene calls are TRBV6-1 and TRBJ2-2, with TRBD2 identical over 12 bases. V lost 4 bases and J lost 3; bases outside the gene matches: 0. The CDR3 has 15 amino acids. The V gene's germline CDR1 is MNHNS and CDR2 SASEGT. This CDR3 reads CASSGLAGDTGELFF. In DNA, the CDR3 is TGTGCCAGCAGTGGACTAGCGGGGGACACCGGGGAGCTGTTTTTT.